This T cell receptor beta chain was observed in a study of control samples from healthy donors and cancer patients. Germline CDR1 is ENHRY and CDR2 is SYGVKD. V lost 10 bases, J lost 2 bases, and 11 bases stayed unmatched. The CDR3 extends over 14 amino acids. The table came from immunoSEQ multiplex PCR; TCRdb's copy has only in-frame clones and leaves some out. Among 90,000 to 150,000 clones listed, just over 90% were seen once. The TCR sequence derives from a woman between 18 and 30 years old in good health. This chain connects TRBV10-3 to TRBJ2-7; TRBD1 agrees at 7 bases. The sample comprised blood. CDR3 loop: CASARQGAPYEQYF. The CDR3 DNA follows: TGTGCCAGCGCCAGACAGGGCGCTCCCTACGAGCAGTACTTC.